The present TCR beta chain was sequenced within a study of T cell responses to AZD1222 COVID-19 vaccine. Sequencing used immunoSEQ multiplex PCR; TCRdb keeps in-frame clones, though not all of them. Of roughly 160,000 clones in the sample, roughly 86% were seen once. V lost 4 bases to trimming and J lost 8 bases, with 12 bases between them. Germline V gene lookup returns CDR1 SQVTM and CDR2 ANQGSEA. This CDR3 is built from 12 residues. Material: peripheral blood, obtained on day 0 of AZD1222 vaccination. J is TRBJ2-1 and V is TRBV29-1, with a weak D call TRBD2 (6 bases). The clonotype was recovered from an adult in good health. The CDR3 sequence is CSVVPGVDEQFF. CDR3 coding DNA: TGCAGCGTTGTACCGGGGGTCGATGAGCAGTTCTTC.